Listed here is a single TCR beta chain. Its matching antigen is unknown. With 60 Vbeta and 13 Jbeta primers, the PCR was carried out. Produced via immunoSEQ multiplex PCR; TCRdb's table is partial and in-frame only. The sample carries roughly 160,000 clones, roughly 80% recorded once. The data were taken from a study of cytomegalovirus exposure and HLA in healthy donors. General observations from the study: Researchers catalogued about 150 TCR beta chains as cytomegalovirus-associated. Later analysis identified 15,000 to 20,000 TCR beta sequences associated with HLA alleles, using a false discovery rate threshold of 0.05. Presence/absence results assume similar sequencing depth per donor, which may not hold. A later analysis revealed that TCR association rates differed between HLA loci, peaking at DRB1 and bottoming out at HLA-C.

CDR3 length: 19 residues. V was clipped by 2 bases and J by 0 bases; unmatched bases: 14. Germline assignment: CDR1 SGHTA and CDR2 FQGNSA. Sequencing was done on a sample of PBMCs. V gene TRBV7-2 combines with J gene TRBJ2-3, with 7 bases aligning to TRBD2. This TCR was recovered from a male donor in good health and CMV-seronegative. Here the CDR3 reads CASSLQRRRGTSSTDTQYF. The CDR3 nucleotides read TGTGCCAGCAGCTTACAGAGGAGGCGGGGGACCTCTAGCACAGATACGCAGTATTTT.